One sample yielded the 16 T cell receptor beta chains listed below, sequenced in a study of T cells after posttransplantation cyclophosphamide. The protocol was immunoSEQ multiplex PCR, while the TCRdb copy is restricted to in-frame clones and leaves out a portion. Observed are roughly 32,000 clones, no singletons, with the top ten taking over 4%. The sequenced sample was PBMCs. The receptor source for this set is a woman in her thirties in good health and a related stem cell transplant donor.

This clone was counted ten times or more. The chain combines TRBV19 with TRBJ2-3; 8 bases line up with TRBD2. Germline values: CDR1 LNHDA, CDR2 SQIVND (reference sequence). The V gene end was trimmed by 4 bases and the J gene end by 14 bases; junction bases not matched to a gene: 17. The CDR3 has 15 residues. The CDR3 loop reads CASSTLAGGLLRGYF. DNA of the CDR3: TGTGCCAGTAGTACCCTGGCGGGGGGCCTTCTACGAGGGTATTTT.

In its sample, this clone was seen many times. The CDR3 protein is CAISESGDQPQHF. The CDR3 region has the DNA TGTGCCATCAGTGAGTCAGGGGATCAGCCCCAGCATTTT. V gene TRBV10-3 combines with J gene TRBJ1-5; a possible D gene is TRBD1 (5 bases). The germline V gene encodes CDR1 ENHRY and CDR2 SYGVKD. V gave up 0 bases and J gave up 5 bases, with 5 bases separating them. This CDR3 region has 13 residues.

This clone was seen repeatedly, ten times or more. V is TRBV4-3 and J is TRBJ1-4, with D possibly being TRBD1 (6 bases). The germline V gene encodes CDR1 LGHNA and CDR2 YSLEER. The CDR3 contains 19 residues. With 0 bases removed from V and 7 bases from J, the gap between germline ends came to 24 bases. CDR3 nucleotides: TGCGCCAGCAGCCAAGATCAGGGGATAGTACGGGTCAATGGTGAAAAACTGTTTTTT. This gives the protein CASSQDQGIVRVNGEKLFF.

This clone was seen ten or more times. The chain couples TRBV5-1 to TRBJ1-1; 9 bases are shared with TRBD1. The CDR3 is 14 amino acids. Germline V CDR1 and CDR2: SGHRS, YFSETQ. The junction had 2 bases not matched to a gene; V was cut back by 0 bases and J by 5 bases. CDR3 region: CASSLGQGGTEAFF. DNA of the CDR3: TGCGCCAGCAGCTTGGGACAGGGGGGGACTGAAGCTTTCTTT.

By sample fraction, this clone is medium-sized. V usage is TRBV5-6 and J usage is TRBJ2-1; D gene uncertain. V shed 0 bases and J shed 7 bases, with 11 bases lying between them. The CDR3 is 14 residues long. Germline V gene sequence: CDR1 SGHDT, CDR2 YYEEEE. The DNA for the CDR3 is TGTGCCAGCAGCTTGGGCCCATACTTTAATGAGCAGTTCTTC. Amino acids: CASSLGPYFNEQFF.

In this sample, this clone turned up many times. The chain joins TRBV19 to TRBJ1-5; D is unresolved. Germline values: CDR1 LNHDA, CDR2 SQIVND (reference sequence). This CDR3 has 14 amino acids. V lost 4 bases and J lost 8, with 15 bases in between. CDR3 in DNA: TGTGCCAGTAGTAAGTCAGGTCCGGATAAGCCCCAGCATTTT. It codes for CASSKSGPDKPQHF. Full variable domain (missing parts from reference TRBV19 and TRBJ1-5): DGGITQSPKYLFRKEGQNVTLSCEQNLNHDAMYWYRQDPGQGLRLIYYSQIVNDFQKGDIAEGYSVSREKKESFPLTVTSAQKNPTAFYLCASSKSGPDKPQHFGDGTRLSIL.

The V and J genes are TRBV10-3 and TRBJ2-3; 11 nucleotides align to TRBD1. This CDR3 is 16 amino acids long. Per the germline V gene, CDR1 is ENHRY and CDR2 is SYGVKD. After removal of 3 bases from V and 3 bases from J, the junction contained 5 bases not matched to a gene. The CDR3 bases are TGTGCCATCAGTGATTCCGGGACAGGGGGGACAGATACGCAGTATTTT. Translation gives CAISDSGTGGTDTQYF.

This clone showed up many times. V gene TRBV6-2 or TRBV6-3 combines with J gene TRBJ2-7; 9 bases map to TRBD1. The CDR3 extends over 15 amino acids. V trimming: 3 bases; J trimming: 1 base; junction bases outside the gene matches: 4. Germline lookup yields CDR1 MNHEY and CDR2 SVGEGT. The CDR3 spells CASSYSGTGSYEQYF. CDR3 nucleotides: TGTGCCAGCAGTTATTCCGGGACAGGGTCCTACGAGCAGTACTTC.

In nucleotides, the CDR3 is TGTGCCAGCACCGGACAGGGTAAAGAGACCCAGTACTTC. Translated, it gives CASTGQGKETQYF. The chain carries TRBV2 and TRBJ2-5; 8 nucleotides line up with TRBD1. V lost 7 bases, J lost 3 bases, and 4 bases stayed unmatched. This CDR3 contains 13 residues. Germline V lookup: CDR1 SNHLY, CDR2 FYNNEI.

At least ten counts were recorded for this clone. The chain couples TRBV7-2 to TRBJ2-2, with 14 bases lining up with TRBD2. CDR1 and CDR2 (germline): SGHTA, FQGNSA. This CDR3 has 16 amino acids. The junction had 6 bases not matched to a gene; V was cut back by 5 bases and J by 7 bases. The CDR3 reads CASSPFGLAGGGELFF. CDR3 DNA: TGTGCCAGCAGCCCCTTTGGACTAGCGGGGGGCGGGGAGCTGTTTTTT. The full variable domain, in which reference TRBV7-2 and TRBJ2-2 provide the parts outside the CDR3, is GAGVSQSPSNKVTEKGKDVELRCDPISGHTALYWYRQSLGQGLEFLIYFQGNSAPDKSGLPSDRFSAERTGGSVSTLTIQRTQQEDSAVYLCASSPFGLAGGGELFFGEGSRLTVL.

This clone was seen a handful of times. This chain connects TRBV6-2 or TRBV6-3 to TRBJ1-1; D not certain. This CDR3 is 12 amino acids long. Germline-derived CDR1 and CDR2 are MNHEY and SVGEGT. V was trimmed by 6 bases and J by 9 bases, leaving 14 bases between them. The CDR3 coding sequence is TGTGCCAGCAGCTTGACACTTTATCAAGCTTTCTTT. Translating it yields CASSLTLYQAFF.

This clone was seen at least ten times. The chain carries TRBV19 and TRBJ1-6; TRBD1 agrees at 7 bases. There are 17 residues in the CDR3. Germline V gene lookup returns CDR1 LNHDA and CDR2 SQIVND (reference sequence). Unmatched junction bases numbered 7, after V lost 5 bases and J lost 0 bases. The CDR3 sequence: CASSLGQPSSYNSPLHF. CDR3 nucleotides: TGTGCCAGTAGTCTGGGACAGCCGAGCTCCTATAATTCACCCCTCCACTTT. Together with reference TRBV19 and TRBJ1-6, the CDR3 gives the full variable domain: DGGITQSPKYLFRKEGQNVTLSCEQNLNHDAMYWYRQDPGQGLRLIYYSQIVNDFQKGDIAEGYSVSREKKESFPLTVTSAQKNPTAFYLCASSLGQPSSYNSPLHFGNGTRLTVT.

The chain recombines TRBV4-3 with TRBJ2-7; 8 bases match TRBD1. Per germline, CDR1 LGHNA and CDR2 YSLEER. The J segment lost 1 base and the V segment lost 0 bases, leaving 5 bases of the junction unmatched. The CDR3 length is 16 residues. CDR3 in amino acids: CASSQEYRGDSYEQYF. CDR3 coding DNA: TGCGCCAGCAGCCAAGAATACAGGGGGGATTCCTACGAGCAGTACTTC.

This clone was picked up many times. The chain links TRBV7-8 to TRBJ2-3; 9 positions agree with TRBD2. The germline V gene has CDR1 SGHVS and CDR2 FQNEAQ. Trimming at V came to 5 bases and at J to 2 bases, leaving 8 bases not matched to a gene. This CDR3 comprises 16 residues. CDR3 residues: CASSPAVAGDTDTQYF. CDR3 in DNA: TGTGCCAGCAGCCCCGCGGTAGCGGGGGACACAGATACGCAGTATTTT.

This clone was picked up many times. The chain combines TRBV5-4 with TRBJ2-5; 7 bases match TRBD1. Germline V CDR1 and CDR2: SGHNT, YYREEE (reference sequence). Trimming took 0 bases from V and 4 from J; bases not matched to a gene: 6. The CDR3 is 15 residues long. CDR3: CASSLDRGVGETQYF. In nucleotides, the CDR3 is TGTGCCAGCAGCTTGGACAGGGGAGTAGGAGAGACCCAGTACTTC.

This clone occurred many times. V is TRBV2 and J is TRBJ2-3; 7 bases are shared with TRBD1. Trimming took 10 bases from V and 0 from J; bases not matched to a gene: 10. Germline lookup yields CDR1 SNHLY and CDR2 FYNNEI. CDR3 size: 15 residues. The CDR3 nucleotides read TGTGCCACCCCCACCGGGACAGAGAGCACAGATACGCAGTATTTT. Translation gives CATPTGTESTDTQYF.